This T cell receptor (beta chain) appears in the sequencing data of a study of cytomegalovirus exposure and HLA in healthy donors. Whole-study findings and limits: In a later analysis, V- and J-gene trimming of beta chains associated with a DCLRE1C missense variant, replicated independently.

About this clone: Its target is not known.

This CDR3 contains 14 residues. Trimming left V 6 bases short and J 4 bases short, with 13 bases between. Germline V CDR1 and CDR2: KGHSH, LQKENI. Vbeta (60) and Jbeta (13) primers were used in the PCR. Measured with immunoSEQ multiplex PCR; TCRdb has only the in-frame clones, and not every one. The table records about 130,000 clones, about four fifths of them present only once. The V call is TRBV18, the J call TRBJ2-4, with D tentatively TRBD2 (5 bases). The specimen was PBMCs. This clonotype was obtained from a man in his thirties or forties in good health. In nucleotides, the CDR3 is TGTGCCAGCTCCCCGGACGGAGGAAAAAACATTCAGTACTTC. Translating it yields CASSPDGGKNIQYF.